This TCR beta chain was documented in a study of T cells in Graves' hyperthyroidism and ophthalmopathy (dated 2019 in TCRdb). Study-wide context: Peripheral blood was collected at initial diagnosis, before any treatment. According to the paper, TCR Vbeta CDR3 sequencing was carried out on 135 peripheral blood samples, which came from under 50 ophthalmopathy, around 75 hyperthyroidism and roughly 17 progressor patients. After sampling, hyperthyroidism patients received methimazole starting at 30 mg daily, and ophthalmopathy patients received high-dose intravenous methylprednisolone. For training and testing, the 95 to 100 patients in the discovery cohort were randomly divided in a 7:3 ratio. TCR V-J signatures able to tell the groups apart were searched for in a discovery cohort of around 95 patients, of whom 43 had Graves' ophthalmopathy and about 60 had stable Graves' hyperthyroidism. The study also compared thyroid tissue and blood T-cell repertoires from 6 or 7 Graves' hyperthyroidism patients. Prospective prediction of ophthalmopathy was tested in an independent validation cohort of about 19 hyperthyroidism patients and 15 to 17 patients who later progressed to ophthalmopathy.

The investigation overall reported the following: In validation, progression to ophthalmopathy was predicted by the model with more than 65% sensitivity and roughly 76% specificity, a median of approximately 6.5 months before onset. Most expanded thyroid clonotypes (frequency above 0.001) were also detected in blood, suggesting blood repertoires may reflect thyroid immune responses. Ophthalmopathy was separated from stable hyperthyroidism by a 13 V-J signature model, with just over 85% sensitivity and about 81% specificity obtained in cross-validation and 80%/75% obtained in testing. No statistical method was used to set the sample size in advance, and investigators knew the group allocation.

This clonotype was detected ten times or more. What this receptor recognizes is not known. No much larger clonotype is one base removed from it; base qualities were not supplied. In the ophthalmopathy patients, disease was moderately to severely active, with a Clinical Activity Score of 3 or more, a NOSPECS grade of 4 or more, and a duration of less than 3 months. Exclusion was applied to patients with uncontrolled infections, other autoimmune diseases, pregnancy or lactation. Clinical symptoms, serum thyroxine and TRAb, thyroid ultrasound, and orbital computed tomography formed the basis for the diagnoses. Ficoll-Paque density gradient centrifugation was used to isolate PBMCs from about 10 ml of fresh peripheral blood. Trizol reagent was used to extract total RNA, and RNA quality was then checked on an Agilent 2100 Bioanalyzer. The TCR beta CDR3 regions were amplified from the RNA transcripts. A first-round RT-PCR of the TCR CDR3 used the HTBI primer set with the Qiagen OneStep RT-PCR kit. The libraries were constructed in a second round of multiplex PCR and then size-selected and purified. Sequencing of the libraries was done on an Illumina HiSeq2000 using paired-end 100 bp reads. The paper's data handling went like this. SOAPnuke was used to process the raw data, with reads discarded if the reads contained adapters or uncalled bases, had a mean Phred below 15, or lacked an exact constant-primer or identifier match. COPE v1.2.5 was used to merge the high-quality paired reads, and each unique nucleotide sequence was defined as a clonotype. Clonotypes were aligned to IMGT TRBV, TRBD and TRBJ reference segments using MiTCR v1.1. The analysis included only V-J combinations with a frequency above 0.0001, which together covered 99% to 99.2% of the repertoires. A TCS score was defined as the ratio of F50 (clonal expansion) to E x V (chaos), with BLOSUM62-based TCRdist applied between CDR3 peptides within each V-J. Welch's t-statistics and random forest reduced around 520 V-J features to 10 to 15, which were used in a naive Bayes classifier (R e1071). Starting from the raw public reads, TCRdb applied fastp trimming at Q25, assembled clones with MiXCR and retained in-frame beta chains. CDR3 protein sequences are deduplicated, and each keeps its most common genes and DNA. TCRdb, not the original authors, processed these V and J calls. The sample table holds fewer than 450,000 distinct CDR3 sequences, of which about 18% were seen once. Over 35% of the sample is in the top ten clones.

The CDR3, cysteine through phenylalanine, is 15 amino acids long. Just the 45-base CDR3 DNA is kept, in frame starting at base 1. V is cut back by 5 bases and J by 3 bases, with 6 bases in the junction unmatched. The CDR1 and CDR2 encoded by the germline V gene (reference sequence) are SEHNR and FQNEAQ. This TCR came from a man aged 18 to 35 with Graves' ophthalmopathy. This sequence uses TRBV7-9 and TRBJ1-4, with 7 junctional bases fitting TRBD1. Specimen: blood. CDR3 loop: CASSRRDSSNEKLFF. The bases are TGTGCCAGCAGCCGGCGGGACAGCTCTAATGAAAAACTGTTTTTT.